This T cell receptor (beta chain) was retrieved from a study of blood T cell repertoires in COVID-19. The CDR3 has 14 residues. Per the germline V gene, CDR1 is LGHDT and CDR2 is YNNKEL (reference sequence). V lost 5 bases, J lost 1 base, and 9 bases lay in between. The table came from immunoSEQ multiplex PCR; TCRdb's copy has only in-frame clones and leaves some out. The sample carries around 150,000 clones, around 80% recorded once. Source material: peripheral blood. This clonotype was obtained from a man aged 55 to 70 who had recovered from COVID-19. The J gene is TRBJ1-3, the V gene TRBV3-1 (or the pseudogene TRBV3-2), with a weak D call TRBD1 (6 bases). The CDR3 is CASSRGGSGNTIYF. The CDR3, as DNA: TGTGCCAGCAGCAGAGGGGGTTCTGGAAACACCATATATTTT.